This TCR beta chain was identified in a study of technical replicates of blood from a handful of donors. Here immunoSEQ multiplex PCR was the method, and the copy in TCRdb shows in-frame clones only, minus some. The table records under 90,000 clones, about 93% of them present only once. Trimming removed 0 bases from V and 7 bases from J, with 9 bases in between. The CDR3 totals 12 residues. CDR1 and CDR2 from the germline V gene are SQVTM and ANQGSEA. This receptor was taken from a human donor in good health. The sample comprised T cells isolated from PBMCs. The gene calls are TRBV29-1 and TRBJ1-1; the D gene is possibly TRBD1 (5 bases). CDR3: CSVEELGDEAFF. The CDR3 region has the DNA TGCAGCGTTGAAGAGTTAGGGGATGAAGCTTTCTTT.